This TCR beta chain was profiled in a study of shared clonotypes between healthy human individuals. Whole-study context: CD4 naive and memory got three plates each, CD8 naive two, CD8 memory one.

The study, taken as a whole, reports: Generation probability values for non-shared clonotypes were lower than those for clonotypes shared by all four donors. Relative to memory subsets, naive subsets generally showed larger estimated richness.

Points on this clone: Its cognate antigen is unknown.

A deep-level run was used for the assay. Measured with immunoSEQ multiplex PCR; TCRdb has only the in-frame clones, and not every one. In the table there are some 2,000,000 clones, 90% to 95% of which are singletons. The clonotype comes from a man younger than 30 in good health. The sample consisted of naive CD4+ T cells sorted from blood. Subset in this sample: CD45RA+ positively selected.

This CDR3 is CAWVQGRSTEAFF. CDR3 DNA sequence: TGTGCCTGGGTACAGGGTCGGAGCACTGAAGCTTTCTTT. V gene TRBV30 combines with J gene TRBJ1-1; maybe TRBD1 (6 bases). V was pared by 5 bases and J by 4 bases, with 14 bases between. This CDR3 contains 13 residues. Germline V lookup: CDR1 GTSNPN, CDR2 SVGIG (reference sequence). Variable domain in full (rest from reference TRBV30 and TRBJ1-1): SQTIHQWPATLVQPVGSPLSLECTVEGTSNPNLYWYRQAAGRGLQLLFYSVGIGQISSEVPQNLSASRPQDRQFILSSKKLLLSDSGFYLCAWVQGRSTEAFFGQGTRLTVV.